This passage covers 22 T cell receptor beta chains from one sample sequenced in a study of cytotoxic CD8 clonotypes in ibrutinib-treated CLL. The method was immunoSEQ multiplex PCR; TCRdb's version includes in-frame clones alone and lacks a portion of them. The data hold 45,000 or so clones, with about three fifths observed a single time. Sequenced material: PBMCs, taken after 24 months of ibrutinib treatment. These receptor sequences come from a human donor with chronic lymphocytic leukemia.

There are many counts of this clone. The CDR3 protein is CASSRTGENSPLHF. The DNA for the CDR3 is TGCGCCAGCAGCCGGACAGGCGAAAATTCACCCCTCCACTTT. J is TRBJ1-6 and V is TRBV5-1, with TRBD1 identical over 7 bases. Germline V gives CDR1 SGHRS, CDR2 YFSETQ. V was clipped by 4 bases and J by 7 bases; unmatched bases: 5. The CDR3 length is 14 residues.

The chain recombines TRBV2 with TRBJ2-7; 8 bases align to TRBD1. This CDR3 region has 13 residues. V trimming: 8 bases; J trimming: 2 bases; junction bases outside the gene matches: 5. The germline V gene encodes CDR1 SNHLY and CDR2 FYNNEI. The CDR3 nucleotides read TGTGCCAGCGCGGGACAGGCTCCCTACGAGCAGTACTTC. This codes for CASAGQAPYEQYF.

The chain uses TRBV15 and TRBJ1-5; D not resolved. The CDR3 spans 15 residues. CDR1 is LNHNV, CDR2 YYDKDF, per germline (reference sequence). V was cut by 0 bases and J by 2 bases, with 8 bases left in between. As DNA, the CDR3 is TGTGCCACCAGCAGAGATGGGCGTCGCAATCAGCCCCAGCATTTT. This codes for CATSRDGRRNQPQHF.

The V gene is TRBV6-1, the J gene TRBJ2-7; 7 nucleotides align to TRBD1. This CDR3 is built from 14 residues. Germline CDR1 is MNHNS and CDR2 is SASEGT. J lost 7 bases, V lost 5 bases, and 11 bases had no gene match. The CDR3 bases are TGTGCCAGCAGTCTGGACAGGTCAGGCGGGGAGCAGTACTTC. The encoded protein is CASSLDRSGGEQYF.

The rearrangement joins TRBV25-1 to TRBJ1-2; tentative D call: TRBD1 (5 bases). V dropped 1 base and J dropped 6 bases, with 15 bases sitting between them. Germline V gene sequence: CDR1 MGHDK, CDR2 SYGVNS. The CDR3 totals 15 residues. The CDR3 DNA follows: TGTGCCAGCAGTGAATCGGTGACAGTCGGTGATGGCTACACCTTC. Amino acid sequence: CASSESVTVGDGYTF.

V gene TRBV14 combines with J gene TRBJ1-6; perhaps TRBD1 as D (5 bases). The CDR3 is made up of 13 amino acids. Trimming removed 6 bases from V and 10 bases from J, with 13 bases in between. Germline assignment: CDR1 SGHDN and CDR2 FVKESK. CDR3 bases: TGTGCCAGCAGTCGACAGACCGGATCACCCCTCCACTTT. Amino acids: CASSRQTGSPLHF.

The chain recombines TRBV5-6 with TRBJ1-1; a weak D match, TRBD1 (5 bases). The V and J ends lost 4 bases and 1 base respectively, with 14 bases between them. CDR3 length: 15 residues. Germline V CDR1 and CDR2: SGHDT, YYEEEE. CDR3: CASSPSGPGNTEAFF. In DNA form, the CDR3 reads TGTGCCAGCAGCCCATCGGGACCAGGGAACACTGAAGCTTTCTTT.

This chain joins TRBV7-9 and TRBJ1-4, with 10 bases lining up with TRBD1. Germline V gene data show CDR1 as SEHNR and CDR2 as FQNEAQ (reference sequence). The J segment lost 8 bases and the V segment lost 6 bases, leaving 9 bases of the junction unmatched. The CDR3 is made up of 15 amino acids. CDR3 nucleotides: TGTGCCAGCAGAAGTCGGGACAGGGGAAACGAAAAACTGTTTTTT. Translated: CASRSRDRGNEKLFF.

The chain joins TRBV7-9 to TRBJ2-6; no clear D gene. This CDR3 region has 11 residues. V was pared by 8 bases and J by 8 bases, with 7 bases between. From germline, CDR1 is SEHNR and CDR2 FQNEAQ (reference sequence). In DNA form, the CDR3 reads TGTGCCAGCTCATACACCAACGTCCTGACTTTC. Amino acids: CASSYTNVLTF.

The CDR3 bases are TGTGCCAGCAGGGGAGCGGGGGAGTCCTACGAGCAGTACTTC. As protein: CASRGAGESYEQYF. The chain employs TRBV2 and TRBJ2-7; 8 bases align to TRBD2. The junction had 5 bases not matched to a gene; V was cut back by 6 bases and J by 1 base. CDR1 is SNHLY, CDR2 FYNNEI, per germline. The CDR3 loop spans 14 amino acids. Looking up the rest from reference TRBV2 and TRBJ2-7 gives the full variable domain: EPEVTQTPSHQVTQMGQEVILRCVPISNHLYFYWYRQILGQKVEFLVSFYNNEISEKSEIFDDQFSVERPDGSNFTLKIRSTKLEDSAMYFCASRGAGESYEQYFGPGTRLTVT.

The J gene is TRBJ1-6, the V gene TRBV21-1. TRBV21-1 is a pseudogene. This CDR3 has 14 residues. CDR3 DNA sequence: TGTGCCAGCGCTCTAGGGACGCGTGATTCACCCCTCCACTTT. It specifies CASALGTRDSPLHF.

This clone appeared a few times. This rearrangement joins TRBV14 to TRBJ1-3; unclear D gene. Deletions cut 3 bases from V and 0 bases from J, with 9 bases between. The CDR3 is 15 amino acids. Germline values: CDR1 SGHDN, CDR2 FVKESK. The CDR3 DNA reads TGTGCCAGCAGCCAGAAACAGAGCTCTGGAAACACCATATATTTT. Its protein is CASSQKQSSGNTIYF. The full variable domain, in which reference TRBV14 and TRBJ1-3 provide the parts outside the CDR3, is EAGVTQFPSHSVIEKGQTVTLRCDPISGHDNLYWYRRVMGKEIKFLLHFVKESKQDESGMPNNRFLAERTGGTYSTLKVQPAELEDSGVYFCASSQKQSSGNTIYFGEGSWLTVV.

This clone has a handful of counts. The chain combines TRBV2 with TRBJ1-2; weak D call: TRBD1 (6 bases). The length of the CDR3 is 16 residues. The germline V gene has CDR1 SNHLY and CDR2 FYNNEI. Trimming left V 7 bases short and J 7 bases short, with 25 bases between. The CDR3 sequence is CASTKTGSSISAGYTF. The CDR3 DNA follows: TGTGCCAGCACTAAGACAGGCTCGTCGATTTCTGCTGGCTACACCTTC.

In its sample, this clone was seen a few times. This chain joins TRBV2 and TRBJ2-3; perhaps D is TRBD1 or TRBD2 (5 bases each). V was pared by 5 bases and J by 0 bases, with 6 bases between. Germline V gene lookup returns CDR1 SNHLY and CDR2 FYNNEI. The CDR3 runs 13 residues. CDR3 protein: CASSRDSTDTQYF. The CDR3 bases are TGTGCCAGCAGTCGGGACAGCACAGATACGCAGTATTTT.

The gene calls are TRBV15 and TRBJ2-3, with TRBD1 as a possible D gene (5 bases). In germline, CDR1 is LNHNV, CDR2 YYDKDF (reference sequence). Trimming removed 6 bases at V and 5 bases at J, with 9 bases between. CDR3 length: 12 residues. The CDR3 is CATSPGLDTQYF. In DNA, the CDR3 is TGTGCCACCAGTCCAGGGTTAGATACGCAGTATTTT.

This clone occurred once. This chain joins TRBV19 and TRBJ1-2; D unclear. This CDR3 has 14 residues. V was clipped by 6 bases and J by 10 bases, with 21 bases between them. CDR1 and CDR2 (germline): LNHDA, SQIVND (reference sequence). CDR3 sequence: CASSPLGSHIDYTF. CDR3 coding DNA: TGTGCCAGTAGCCCTCTCGGTAGCCATATCGACTACACCTTC.

This chain connects TRBV27 to TRBJ1-2; 10 bases match TRBD1. Germline values: CDR1 MNHEY, CDR2 SMNVEV (reference sequence). This CDR3 is built from 15 residues. With 4 bases clipped from V and 2 bases from J, the junction kept 4 bases outside the gene matches. In DNA, the CDR3 is TGTGCCAGCAGTTCTCCGGACAGGGGGAACTATGGCTACACCTTC. It is translated as CASSSPDRGNYGYTF.

This clone is medium-sized (0.01 to 0.1%) by share. V is TRBV6-5 and J is TRBJ1-5, with no clear D. Germline V gene sequence: CDR1 MNHEY, CDR2 SVGAGI. The CDR3 has 14 residues. V was clipped by 4 bases and J by 6 bases, with 13 bases between them. The CDR3 loop is CASSSTDNSQPQHF. In DNA form, the CDR3 reads TGTGCCAGCAGTTCTACCGACAACTCTCAGCCCCAGCATTTT.

In regard to this clone: The same CDR3 also results from other DNA sequences found in this sample. The chain links TRBV2 to TRBJ1-2; the D is unclear. V was pared by 6 bases and J by 2 bases, with 10 bases between. CDR3 length: 13 amino acids. Germline CDR1 is SNHLY and CDR2 is FYNNEI. The CDR3 nucleotides read TGTGCCAGCAGCGATCAGGAGAACTATGGCTACACCTTC. It specifies CASSDQENYGYTF.

The chain couples TRBV4-2 to TRBJ1-5, with 7 bases fitting TRBD1. Looked up from germline, CDR1 is LGHNA and CDR2 is YNFKEQ. This CDR3 is 14 amino acids long. J was trimmed by 6 bases and V by 1 base; bases with no gene match: 3. The CDR3 loop reads CASSQGTGVQPQHF. Here the CDR3 DNA reads TGTGCCAGCAGCCAAGGAACAGGGGTTCAGCCCCAGCATTTT.

There are many counts of this clone. This chain's CDR3 is CASSSGTGGQPQHF. CDR3 sequence (DNA): TGTGCCAGCAGTTCCGGGACAGGAGGTCAGCCCCAGCATTTT. The chain carries TRBV2 and TRBJ1-5, with TRBD1 identical over 8 bases. The ends lost 5 bases at V and 6 bases at J; junction bases unmatched: 6. The CDR3 covers 14 residues. In germline, CDR1 is SNHLY, CDR2 FYNNEI.

The chain uses TRBV5-5 and TRBJ2-7; 10 bases fit TRBD1. With V trimmed by 0 bases and J by 5 bases, 2 bases remained unmatched. The CDR3 is made up of 14 amino acids. Looked up from germline, CDR1 is SGHKS and CDR2 is YYEKEE (reference sequence). The CDR3 nucleotides read TGTGCCAGCAGCTTGGTGGGACAGGGGAACGAGCAGTACTTC. The encoded protein is CASSLVGQGNEQYF.